The 13 T cell receptor beta chains below were found in one sample sequenced in a study of T cell changes during pregnancy in multiple sclerosis. The assay was immunoSEQ multiplex PCR, and TCRdb's table has in-frame clones only and misses some. Altogether around 68,000 clones are present, over 75% being singletons, with the ten largest covering around 1.4%. Source: peripheral blood, taken in the third trimester of pregnancy. The receptors come from a female donor with multiple sclerosis, enrolled in a pregnancy study.

The chain combines TRBV5-1 with TRBJ2-7; D unresolved. The CDR3 is 13 residues long. The V and J ends lost 2 bases and 1 base respectively, with 7 bases between them. The V gene's germline CDR1 is SGHRS and CDR2 YFSETQ. CDR3 residues: CASSLYGSYEQYF. As DNA, the CDR3 is TGCGCCAGCAGCTTATACGGGTCCTACGAGCAGTACTTC.

In this sample, this clone turned up once. V gene TRBV7-8 combines with J gene TRBJ2-7; 8 nucleotides match TRBD1. The CDR3 extends over 17 amino acids. The ends lost 4 bases at V and 0 bases at J; junction bases unmatched: 11. Germline CDR1 reads SGHVS; CDR2 reads FQNEAQ. CDR3: CASSSRSRGRGSYEQYF. CDR3 DNA: TGTGCCAGCAGCTCACGGAGCAGGGGGCGCGGCTCCTACGAGCAGTACTTC.

This clone was detected only a few times. This chain joins TRBV6-4 and TRBJ2-1; 7 nucleotides match TRBD2. V gave up 0 bases and J gave up 3 bases; unmatched junction bases: 5. CDR3 size: 16 residues. The germline V gene encodes CDR1 MRHNA and CDR2 SNTAGT. CDR3 bases: TGTGCCAGCAGTGACTCGAGTGGGGGGGACTACAATGAGCAGTTCTTC. This gives the protein CASSDSSGGDYNEQFF.

CDR3 in amino acids: CAWRELSGANVLTF. The CDR3 nucleotides read TGTGCCTGGAGGGAGCTTTCTGGGGCCAACGTCCTGACTTTC. The chain uses TRBV30 and TRBJ2-6; D not resolved. The CDR3 is made up of 14 amino acids. Per germline, CDR1 GTSNPN and CDR2 SVGIG (reference sequence). V was clipped by 3 bases and J by 1 base, with 7 bases between them. Filled out from reference TRBV30 and TRBJ2-6, the complete variable domain reads SQTIHQWPATLVQPVGSPLSLECTVEGTSNPNLYWYRQAAGRGLQLLFYSVGIGQISSEVPQNLSASRPQDRQFILSSKKLLLSDSGFYLCAWRELSGANVLTFGAGSRLTVL.

V and J are TRBV6-1 and TRBJ2-1; the D gene is possibly TRBD1 (6 bases). V was trimmed by 6 bases and J by 8 bases, leaving 11 bases between them. The CDR3 loop spans 12 amino acids. The germline CDR1 and CDR2 sequences are MNHNS and SASEGT. CDR3: CASSRDTDEQFF. CDR3 nucleotide sequence: TGTGCCAGCAGCCGGGACACCGATGAGCAGTTCTTC.

The chain joins TRBV5-6 to TRBJ2-4; no firm D call. This CDR3 contains 12 residues. Germline V lookup: CDR1 SGHDT, CDR2 YYEEEE. The V end lost 4 bases, the J end lost 6 bases, and 8 bases lay between the germline ends. CDR3 amino acids: CASSGEANIQYF. CDR3 bases: TGTGCCAGCAGCGGCGAGGCAAACATTCAGTACTTC. Looking up the rest from reference TRBV5-6 and TRBJ2-4 gives the full variable domain: DAGVTQSPTHLIKTRGQQVTLRCSPKSGHDTVSWYQQALGQGPQFIFQYYEEEERQRGNFPDRFSGHQFPNYSSELNVNALLLGDSALYLCASSGEANIQYFGAGTRLSVL.

This clone was seen more than once but under ten times. This sequence joins TRBV2 and TRBJ2-4; TRBD1 matches at 8 bases. CDR1 is SNHLY and CDR2 is FYNNEI in the germline V gene. Trimming removed 1 base from V and 7 bases from J; junction bases left unmatched: 3. The CDR3 is 14 residues long. For the CDR3, the DNA is TGTGCCAGCAGTGAAGAGGCAGGGGGCAACATTCAGTACTTC. This translates into CASSEEAGGNIQYF.

The rearrangement uses TRBV28 and TRBJ1-5; weak D call: TRBD1 (5 bases). The germline V gene has CDR1 MDHEN and CDR2 SYDVKM. The length of the CDR3 is 19 residues. V was trimmed by 2 bases and J by 2 bases, leaving 22 bases between them. This CDR3 is CASSLPGLWGGNGNQPQHF. DNA for the CDR3: TGTGCCAGCAGTTTACCCGGCCTCTGGGGGGGGAACGGCAATCAGCCCCAGCATTTT. Supplemented by reference TRBV28 and TRBJ1-5, the full variable domain reads DVKVTQSSRYLVKRTGEKVFLECVQDMDHENMFWYRQDPGLGLRLIYFSYDVKMKEKGDIPEGYSVSREKKERFSLILESASTNQTSMYLCASSLPGLWGGNGNQPQHFGDGTRLSIL.

V is TRBV2 and J is TRBJ2-1, with 12 bases fitting TRBD2. Germline assignment: CDR1 SNHLY and CDR2 FYNNEI. The CDR3 spans 14 residues. V lost 8 bases, J lost 9 bases, and 8 bases stayed unmatched. The CDR3 loop reads CASDRLAGESEQFF. As DNA, the CDR3 is TGTGCCAGCGATCGACTAGCGGGAGAGTCTGAGCAGTTCTTC.

This rearrangement joins TRBV6-5 to TRBJ2-7; TRBD1 matches 7 bases. The V segment lost 5 bases and the J segment 8 bases; nucleotides outside the gene matches: 6. Germline-derived CDR1 and CDR2 are MNHEY and SVGAGI. This CDR3 comprises 12 residues. CDR3 DNA: TGTGCCAGCAGTCTCGACAGGGAGAAGCAGTACTTC. Translation: CASSLDREKQYF.

This chain connects TRBV5-1 to TRBJ2-2; 12 nucleotides line up with TRBD2. The CDR3 is 18 amino acids. In germline, CDR1 is SGHRS, CDR2 YFSETQ. Trimming removed 4 bases from V and 1 base from J; junction bases left unmatched: 8. CDR3 in amino acids: CASSTSASGRGNTGELFF. The CDR3 DNA follows: TGCGCCAGCAGCACGAGCGCTAGCGGGAGGGGGAACACCGGGGAGCTGTTTTTT. The complete variable domain, with remaining parts taken from reference TRBV5-1 and TRBJ2-2, reads KAGVTQTPRYLIKTRGQQVTLSCSPISGHRSVSWYQQTPGQGLQFLFEYFSETQRNKGNFPGRFSGRQFSNSRSEMNVSTLELGDSALYLCASSTSASGRGNTGELFFGEGSRLTVL.

The chain recombines TRBV7-9 with TRBJ2-2; TRBD1 agrees at 7 bases. The CDR3 extends over 15 amino acids. J lost 1 base, V lost 4 bases, and 3 bases had no gene match. The V gene's germline CDR1 is SEHNR and CDR2 FQNEAQ (reference sequence). CDR3 in amino acids: CASSSWTGNTGELFF. The DNA for the CDR3 is TGTGCCAGCAGCTCCTGGACAGGGAACACCGGGGAGCTGTTTTTT.

The V gene is TRBV9, the J gene TRBJ2-4; D might be TRBD1 (6 bases). The CDR3 runs 15 residues. Germline V gene lookup returns CDR1 SGDLS and CDR2 YYNGEE. Deletions cut 3 bases from V and 8 bases from J, with 18 bases between. The CDR3 nucleotides read TGTGCCAGCAGCGAGACACAGGGTAGGGCGGACATTCAGTACTTC. Protein sequence: CASSETQGRADIQYF. Complete variable domain (other parts from reference TRBV9 and TRBJ2-4): DSGVTQTPKHLITATGQRVTLRCSPRSGDLSVYWYQQSLDQGLQFLIQYYNGEERAKGNILERFSAQQFPDLHSELNLSSLELGDSALYFCASSETQGRADIQYFGAGTRLSVL.